The 8 T cell receptor beta chains below were found in one sample sequenced in a study of Tregs in tolerant kidney transplant recipients. Some clones are missing from TCRdb's copy, which holds only in-frame ones; the method was immunoSEQ multiplex PCR. The sample has under 300,000 clones, around 82% seen once. The sequencing sample was made of CD4+ T cells from blood. These receptors were obtained from a human donor in good health.

The rearrangement links TRBV10-3 to TRBJ1-1, with D unclear. V lost 1 base and J 3 bases, leaving 9 bases between the germline ends. Germline V CDR1 and CDR2: ENHRY, SYGVKD. This CDR3 has 14 amino acids. CDR3 amino acids: CAISEYSQDTEAFF. As DNA, the CDR3 is TGTGCCATCAGTGAGTATTCTCAGGACACTGAAGCTTTCTTT.

The V gene is TRBV7-2, the J gene TRBJ2-7, with D tentatively TRBD2 (6 bases). The CDR3 consists of 14 residues. From germline, CDR1 is SGHTA and CDR2 FQGNSA. The V end lost 4 bases, the J end lost 6 bases, and 16 bases lay between the germline ends. The CDR3 region is CASSSMGGPSEQYF. CDR3 coding DNA: TGTGCCAGCAGCTCCATGGGGGGACCCAGCGAGCAGTACTTC.

This clone was detected once. The V gene is TRBV30, the J gene TRBJ2-3; 9 positions match TRBD2. The germline CDR1 and CDR2 sequences are GTSNPN and SVGIG (reference sequence). The CDR3 length is 13 residues. The ends lost 5 bases at V and 5 bases at J; junction bases unmatched: 5. The CDR3 region is CAWASGRIDTQYF. The CDR3 DNA is TGTGCCTGGGCCAGCGGGAGGATAGATACGCAGTATTTT.

About this clone itself: The sample holds other DNA sequences that translate to the same CDR3. The chain has TRBV5-1 and TRBJ2-5; D is uncertain. Trimming cost V 0 bases and J 5 bases, with 20 bases left between them. In germline, CDR1 is SGHRS, CDR2 YFSETQ. The CDR3 is 17 residues long. In DNA, the CDR3 is TGCGCCAGCAGCTTGGCTTTAATGGACCTGAATTCGGAGACCCAGTACTTC. Translating gives CASSLALMDLNSETQYF. Based on the CDR3 plus reference TRBV5-1 and TRBJ2-5, the full variable domain is KAGVTQTPRYLIKTRGQQVTLSCSPISGHRSVSWYQQTPGQGLQFLFEYFSETQRNKGNFPGRFSGRQFSNSRSEMNVSTLELGDSALYLCASSLALMDLNSETQYFGPGTRLLVL.

The chain recombines TRBV18 with TRBJ2-5; D possibly corresponds to TRBD2 (6 bases). Per germline, CDR1 KGHSH and CDR2 LQKENI. The CDR3 is made up of 13 amino acids. V dropped 2 bases and J dropped 5 bases, with 9 bases sitting between them. The CDR3 nucleotides read TGTGCCAGCTCACCAACTGGGGGGGAGACCCAGTACTTC. It yields the protein CASSPTGGETQYF.

The V gene is TRBV20-1, the J gene TRBJ2-5; D unclear. Judging by the DNA end, TRBJ2-7 fits better; the J call may be wrong. The germline gives CDR1 DFQATT, CDR2 SNEGSKA (reference sequence). The CDR3 length is 11 residues. The DNA of the CDR3 is TGCAGTGCCCAGGACCAATACGAGCAGTACTTC. Amino acid sequence: CSAQDQYEQYF.

The genes are TRBV6-4 and TRBJ2-1; D possibly corresponds to TRBD2 (7 bases). The CDR3 is made up of 15 amino acids. Germline CDR1 is MRHNA and CDR2 is SNTAGT. The V gene lost 5 bases and the J gene lost 6 bases, with 17 bases spanning the gap. CDR3 amino acids: CASSSRGGQFNEQFF. The CDR3 DNA follows: TGTGCCAGCAGTTCGAGGGGGGGCCAGTTCAATGAGCAGTTCTTC.

The chain joins TRBV7-9 to TRBJ2-1; 13 bases map to TRBD2. Trimming cost V 5 bases and J 6 bases; bases outside gene matches: 10. This CDR3 spans 17 amino acids. In germline, CDR1 is SEHNR, CDR2 FQNEAQ (reference sequence). CDR3 nucleotides: TGTGCCAGCAGCCCTAGTCTTTGGACTAGCGGGAGCAATGAGCAGTTCTTC. Translated: CASSPSLWTSGSNEQFF.